This T cell receptor (beta chain) was obtained from a study of T-cell reconstitution after alpha-beta-depleted transplantation in children. The TCRbeta library was prepared with unique molecular identifiers. MiXCR, applied by TCRdb to the PCR reads, yields one record per CDR3 protein. The sample consists of about 610,000 distinct CDR3 sequences, more than 9% of them appearing once. The CDR3 length is 14 residues. Germline V gene data show CDR1 as DFQATT and CDR2 as SNEGSKA (reference sequence). V trimming: 1 base; J trimming: 3 bases; junction bases outside the gene matches: 4. The source material was PBMCs from the stem cell graft donor, sampled from the stem cell graft. The TCR comes from a human donor who donated a stem cell graft to a child with acute myeloid leukemia. The chain carries TRBV20-1 and TRBJ2-7; 9 bases agree with TRBD1. Written as DNA, the CDR3 is TGCAGTGCTAGAGCGGGGGACAGGGACTACGAGCAGTACTTC. Amino acid sequence: CSARAGDRDYEQYF.